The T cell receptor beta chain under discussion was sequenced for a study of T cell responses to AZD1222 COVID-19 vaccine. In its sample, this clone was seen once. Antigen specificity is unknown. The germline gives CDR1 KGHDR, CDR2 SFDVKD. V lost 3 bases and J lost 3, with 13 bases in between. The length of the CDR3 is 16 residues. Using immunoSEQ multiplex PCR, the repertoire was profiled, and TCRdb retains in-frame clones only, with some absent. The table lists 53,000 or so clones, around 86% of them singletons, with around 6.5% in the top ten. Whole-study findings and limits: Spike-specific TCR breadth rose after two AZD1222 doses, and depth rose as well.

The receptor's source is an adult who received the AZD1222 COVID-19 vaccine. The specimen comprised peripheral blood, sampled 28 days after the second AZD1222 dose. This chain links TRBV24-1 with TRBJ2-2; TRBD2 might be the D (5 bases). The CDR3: CATSDSGLTDTGELFF. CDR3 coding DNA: TGTGCCACCAGTGATAGCGGCCTAACGGACACCGGGGAGCTGTTTTTT.